The 24 T cell receptor beta chains given below trace back to one sample, sequenced in a study of response to subunit inactivated influenza vaccine. From the RT-PCR reads, TCRdb called clonotypes with MiXCR, one entry per CDR3 protein. The table lists about 570,000 distinct CDR3 sequences, around 10% of them singletons. The sample also formed part of further work on T cells expressing NK-cell markers. Per that study: It was by 5'RACE template switching with UMIs that TCR beta cDNA was made.

The source was PBMCs from blood, collected on the day of vaccination. The receptor source for this set is a man in his fifties or sixties who received an inactivated influenza vaccine.

This clonotype was observed at least ten times. The gene calls are TRBV28 and TRBJ2-1; the D is unclear. Germline V gene data show CDR1 as MDHEN and CDR2 as SYDVKM. V lost 5 bases, J lost 0 bases, and 14 bases lay in between. This CDR3 is built from 16 residues. The CDR3 region has the DNA TGTGCCAGCAGTACATACGGCGGTCCCTCCTACAATGAGCAGTTCTTC. Translation gives CASSTYGGPSYNEQFF.

About this clonotype itself: The junction differs from germline at one of its ends, possibly a read error. This sequence joins TRBV7-7 and TRBJ2-3; TRBD1 or TRBD2 may be the D gene (7 bases each). The CDR3 totals 16 residues. Germline CDR1 reads SSHAT; CDR2 reads FNYEAQ (reference sequence). The CDR3 bases are TGTGCTAGCAGCCCCCGGGGAGGGGGCAGCACAGATACGCAGTATTTT. Its protein is CASSPRGGGSTDTQYF.

This clonotype was seen only a few times. This chain links TRBV28 with TRBJ2-7, with TRBD2 identical over 8 bases. Trimming at V came to 5 bases and at J to 2 bases, leaving 8 bases not matched to a gene. The CDR3 covers 15 residues. CDR1 is MDHEN and CDR2 is SYDVKM in the germline V gene. CDR3 sequence: CASSQTSGPAYEQYF. The CDR3 region has the DNA TGTGCCAGCAGTCAAACTAGCGGACCAGCCTACGAGCAGTACTTC.

This sequence joins TRBV12-3 or TRBV12-4 and TRBJ2-7, with D perhaps matching TRBD2 (5 bases). The CDR3 runs 12 residues. Trimming took off 3 bases at V and 5 bases at J, with 8 bases between the two ends. The CDR3 nucleotides read TGTGCCAGCAGTTTCTTCGGGGACGAGCAGTACTTC. Translation: CASSFFGDEQYF.

This clonotype came up a few times. This chain connects TRBV6-1 to TRBJ2-1; TRBD2 aligns across 13 bases. CDR1 is MNHNS, CDR2 SASEGT, per germline. Trimming took 4 bases from V and 5 from J; bases not matched to a gene: 2. There are 15 residues in the CDR3. This chain's CDR3 is CASSGLAGGHNEQFF. In DNA form, the CDR3 reads TGTGCCAGCAGTGGACTAGCGGGGGGCCACAATGAGCAGTTCTTC.

This clonotype was observed many times. This sequence joins TRBV7-2 and TRBJ2-7; D is ambiguous. Trimming took 4 bases from V and 6 from J, leaving 13 bases between them. CDR3 length: 13 residues. Germline CDR1 reads SGHTA; CDR2 reads FQGNSA. For the CDR3, the DNA is TGTGCCAGCAGCTCGTTTTCTGGTGGCGAGCAGTACTTC. Protein product: CASSSFSGGEQYF.

This clonotype was observed many times. The chain employs TRBV12-3 or TRBV12-4 and TRBJ2-7; 12 nucleotides agree with TRBD2. CDR3 size: 15 residues. J was trimmed by 2 bases and V by 5 bases; bases with no gene match: 4. The CDR3 DNA is TGTGCCAGCAGTAGTGGACTAGCGGGGACCTACGAGCAGTACTTC. Translation gives CASSSGLAGTYEQYF.

This clonotype was detected only a few times. This chain joins TRBV20-1 and TRBJ2-7; 8 nucleotides agree with TRBD2. With 1 base clipped from V and 3 bases from J, the junction kept 2 bases outside the gene matches. CDR3 length: 13 amino acids. Per germline, CDR1 DFQATT and CDR2 SNEGSKA (reference sequence). This CDR3 is CSARAGGDYEQYF. In DNA, the CDR3 is TGCAGTGCTAGAGCCGGGGGGGACTACGAGCAGTACTTC.

This clonotype has a handful of counts. This chain connects TRBV7-8 to TRBJ2-2; D gene ambiguous. The CDR3 has 19 amino acids. From germline, CDR1 is SGHVS and CDR2 FQNEAQ. V was shortened by 0 bases and J by 5 bases, with 22 bases between the two germline ends. CDR3 residues: CASSLAPYAPSTRTGELFF. The CDR3 DNA reads as TGTGCCAGCAGCTTAGCCCCTTATGCCCCTTCGACACGTACCGGGGAGCTGTTTTTT.

This clonotype was counted a few times. The J gene is TRBJ2-3, the V gene TRBV28; TRBD2 is a possible D gene (6 bases). The germline gives CDR1 MDHEN, CDR2 SYDVKM. The CDR3 runs 17 residues. The V gene lost 2 bases and the J gene lost 11 bases, with 26 bases spanning the gap. The CDR3 region is CASSLGPGVWGGFGQYF. DNA of the CDR3: TGTGCCAGCAGTTTAGGACCGGGAGTGTGGGGCGGGTTCGGGCAGTATTTT.

At least ten counts were recorded for this clonotype. The J gene is TRBJ1-5, the V gene TRBV12-3 or TRBV12-4; no definite D call. CDR3 size: 13 residues. The V and J ends lost 7 bases and 4 bases respectively, with 11 bases between them. CDR3 loop: CASTLRPNQPQHF. DNA of the CDR3: TGTGCCAGCACCTTGAGGCCTAATCAGCCCCAGCATTTT.

The chain joins TRBV4-1 to TRBJ1-5, with 9 bases that match TRBD1. The trim removed 4 bases at V and 1 base at J, leaving 5 bases unmatched. This CDR3 has 16 amino acids. Germline values: CDR1 MGHRA, CDR2 YSYEKL. The CDR3 nucleotides read TGCGCCAGCAGCCTCACCGGGACAGGGAGCAATCAGCCCCAGCATTTT. Encoded protein: CASSLTGTGSNQPQHF.

The table lists this clonotype with a few counts. J is TRBJ2-1 and V is TRBV5-1, with 11 bases identical to TRBD2. This CDR3 region has 16 residues. V lost 0 bases to trimming and J lost 6 bases; unmatched junction nucleotides: 5. Germline CDR1 reads SGHRS; CDR2 reads YFSETQ. The CDR3 protein is CASSLAPSGGLNEQFF. Here the CDR3 DNA reads TGCGCCAGCAGCTTGGCCCCTAGCGGGGGGCTCAATGAGCAGTTCTTC.

J is TRBJ2-2 and V is TRBV5-1, with 7 bases lining up with TRBD1. With 4 bases clipped from V and 1 base from J, the junction kept 7 bases outside the gene matches. Germline V gene lookup returns CDR1 SGHRS and CDR2 YFSETQ. This CDR3 comprises 16 residues. The CDR3 DNA reads as TGCGCCAGCAGCAAAGAAACAGGGGTGAACACCGGGGAGCTGTTTTTT. Translation: CASSKETGVNTGELFF. Supplemented by reference TRBV5-1 and TRBJ2-2, the full variable domain reads KAGVTQTPRYLIKTRGQQVTLSCSPISGHRSVSWYQQTPGQGLQFLFEYFSETQRNKGNFPGRFSGRQFSNSRSEMNVSTLELGDSALYLCASSKETGVNTGELFFGEGSRLTVL.

The gene calls are TRBV12-3 or TRBV12-4 and TRBJ2-2; D might be TRBD1 or TRBD2, each matching 5 bases. Trimming removed 6 bases at V and 4 bases at J, with 18 bases between. The CDR3 contains 16 residues. CDR3 protein: CASRPGTVVRTGELFF. The CDR3 DNA reads TGTGCCAGCAGACCCGGGACGGTCGTTCGCACCGGGGAGCTGTTTTTT.

This clonotype was counted many times. This chain uses TRBV12-3 or TRBV12-4 with TRBJ1-1, with D maybe TRBD1 (5 bases). This CDR3 has 14 amino acids. V dropped 6 bases and J dropped 3 bases, with 14 bases sitting between them. The CDR3 is CASSTGWGDTEAFF. The CDR3 DNA follows: TGTGCCAGCAGCACAGGTTGGGGAGACACTGAAGCTTTCTTT.

The chain recombines TRBV3-1 with TRBJ2-5; D is undetermined. The CDR3 extends over 15 amino acids. Germline V CDR1 and CDR2: LGHDT, YNNKEL (reference sequence). Trimming cost V 0 bases and J 1 base, with 9 bases left between them. The CDR3 sequence is CASSQDSQIQETQYF. CDR3 DNA sequence: TGTGCCAGCAGCCAAGATTCACAGATCCAAGAGACCCAGTACTTC.

The chain couples TRBV6-2 or TRBV6-3 to TRBJ2-7; D gene uncertain. Germline CDR1 is MNHEY and CDR2 is SVGEGT. The CDR3 contains 13 residues. Trimming shortened V by 2 bases and J by 7 bases, and 12 bases separated the two germline ends. CDR3 in amino acids: CASSYTWVGEQYF. Here the CDR3 DNA reads TGTGCCAGCAGTTACACCTGGGTTGGGGAGCAGTACTTC.

This clonotype was observed a handful of times. The J gene is TRBJ2-1, the V gene TRBV5-1; D is undetermined. Germline CDR1 is SGHRS and CDR2 is YFSETQ. The V and J ends lost 0 bases and 5 bases respectively, with 12 bases between them. The CDR3 covers 15 residues. The CDR3 DNA reads as TGCGCCAGCAGCTTGGCGTCAGGTTTACACAATGAGCAGTTCTTC. Translating gives CASSLASGLHNEQFF.

The J gene is TRBJ2-3, the V gene TRBV5-4; D is undetermined. Germline V lookup: CDR1 SGHNT, CDR2 YYREEE (reference sequence). V lost 0 bases and J 8 bases, leaving 16 bases between the germline ends. The CDR3 consists of 15 residues. In nucleotides, the CDR3 is TGTGCCAGCAGCTTGGTCGCGCAGAGGCGTAGTACGCAGTATTTT. Protein product: CASSLVAQRRSTQYF.

There are a few counts of this clonotype. The chain joins TRBV2 to TRBJ1-1; 8 positions match TRBD1. J gave up 4 bases and V 6 bases, and 4 bases lay outside the gene matches. Germline V gives CDR1 SNHLY, CDR2 FYNNEI. The CDR3 totals 13 residues. CDR3 protein: CASRFGQGTEAFF. The CDR3 nucleotides read TGTGCCAGCAGGTTCGGACAGGGCACTGAAGCTTTCTTT.

This clonotype was observed a handful of times. This rearrangement joins TRBV18 to TRBJ1-2, with 9 positions matching TRBD1. The junction had 5 bases not matched to a gene; V was cut back by 5 bases and J by 4 bases. The CDR3 covers 14 residues. Germline values: CDR1 KGHSH, CDR2 LQKENI. The CDR3 coding sequence is TGTGCCAGCTCAACCGGGACAGGGACCTATGGCTACACCTTC. Amino acids: CASSTGTGTYGYTF.

As to this clonotype: A read error may explain this, as a much larger clone is one base away. The chain couples TRBV7-2 to TRBJ2-3; D may match TRBD1 or TRBD2 (6 bases each). The CDR3 has 16 residues. Germline V gene sequence: CDR1 SGHTA, CDR2 FQGNSA. The CDR3 bases are TGTGCCAGCAGCTTATGGGGGGCTCCGTCAACAGATACGAAGTATTTT. Residues: CASSLWGAPSTDTKYF.

The chain combines TRBV4-3 with TRBJ1-3; no definite D call. This CDR3 has 16 residues. Germline CDR1 reads LGHNA; CDR2 reads YSLEER. V was cut by 0 bases and J by 0 bases, with 9 bases left in between. The CDR3 nucleotides read TGCGCCAGCAGCCAAGAGTATAGGACCTCTGGAAACACCATATATTTT. As protein: CASSQEYRTSGNTIYF.